Below are 15 T cell receptor beta chains sequenced from a single sample in a study of shared clonotypes between healthy human individuals. Libraries were prepared by immunoSEQ multiplex PCR; TCRdb keeps only in-frame clonotypes and omits some of them. This sample has around 1.1 million clones, with approximately 80% found just once. Sequencing input: memory CD4+ T cells from PBMCs. The subset here: CD45RA-negative fraction. These receptors were taken from a man younger than 35 in good health. Some clones in this sample may be carry-over from other donors' samples.

In this sample, this clone turned up once. V gene TRBV27 combines with J gene TRBJ1-1; possibly TRBD1 for D (6 bases). V was trimmed by 3 bases and J by 7 bases, leaving 12 bases between them. The CDR3 consists of 13 residues. Germline assignment: CDR1 MNHEY and CDR2 SMNVEV (reference sequence). The CDR3: CASSFMGAGEAFF. In DNA form, the CDR3 reads TGTGCCAGCAGTTTCATGGGGGCCGGTGAAGCTTTCTTT.

The chain recombines TRBV6-1 with TRBJ1-2; 7 bases match TRBD1. This CDR3 has 15 residues. Trimming cost V 0 bases and J 2 bases; bases outside gene matches: 3. CDR1 and CDR2 from the germline V gene are MNHNS and SASEGT. CDR3: CASSEAGQINYGYTF. The DNA of the CDR3 is TGTGCCAGCAGTGAAGCGGGACAGATCAACTATGGCTACACCTTC.

This clone was seen only once. This chain joins TRBV7-8 and TRBJ1-5; D perhaps matches TRBD1 (5 bases). This CDR3 comprises 13 residues. V lost 0 bases and J 9 bases, leaving 9 bases between the germline ends. CDR1 and CDR2 from the germline V gene are SGHVS and FQNEAQ. The CDR3 DNA reads TGTGCCAGCAGCTTAGCCAAGAGGGGGCCCCAGCATTTT. Encoded protein: CASSLAKRGPQHF. The complete variable domain, with remaining parts taken from reference TRBV7-8 and TRBJ1-5, reads GAGVSQSPRYKVAKRGQDVALRCDPISGHVSLFWYQQALGQGPEFLTYFQNEAQLDKSGLPSDRFFAERPEGSVSTLKIQRTQQEDSAVYLCASSLAKRGPQHFGDGTRLSIL.

The chain carries TRBV7-8 and TRBJ2-5; D is perhaps TRBD1 (6 bases). The V end was cut by 5 bases, the J end by 4 bases, with 14 bases between. Germline-derived CDR1 and CDR2 are SGHVS and FQNEAQ. This CDR3 comprises 14 residues. The CDR3 loop reads CASSARQGRETQYF. CDR3 in DNA: TGTGCCAGCAGCGCGCGGCAGGGGAGAGAGACCCAGTACTTC.

The chain links TRBV5-1 to TRBJ1-2; 7 bases map to TRBD1. The J segment lost 2 bases and the V segment lost 5 bases, leaving 6 bases of the junction unmatched. The V gene's germline CDR1 is SGHRS and CDR2 YFSETQ. The CDR3 runs to 14 residues. The CDR3 spells CASRPGQSNYGYTF. CDR3 DNA: TGCGCCAGCAGACCGGGACAGAGCAACTATGGCTACACCTTC.

The chain joins TRBV6-5 to TRBJ2-1; 7 bases agree with TRBD2. V gave up 4 bases and J gave up 3 bases; unmatched junction bases: 9. The length of the CDR3 is 16 residues. Germline V gives CDR1 MNHEY, CDR2 SVGAGI. The CDR3 region has the DNA TGTGCCAGCAGTTCCCGGGACTATCCTATCTACAATGAGCAGTTCTTC. Translated, it gives CASSSRDYPIYNEQFF.

As concerns this clone: Compared with germline, one end of the junction differs, possibly owing to a read error. This sequence joins TRBV29-1 and TRBJ1-4; D not certain. Looked up from germline, CDR1 is SQVTM and CDR2 is ANQGSEA. The CDR3 spans 14 residues. CDR3 DNA sequence: TGCAGCGTCCCCAGTGCTGCAACTAATGAGAAACTGTTTTTT. It translates to CSVPSAATNEKLFF.

This clone was detected a few times. V is TRBV18 and J is TRBJ2-1, with 9 positions matching TRBD1. With V trimmed by 3 bases and J by 4 bases, 10 bases remained unmatched. The CDR3 is 17 amino acids. Germline assignment: CDR1 KGHSH and CDR2 LQKENI. The CDR3 nucleotides read TGTGCCAGCTCACCCGACAGGGGGAGCGGTAGTTACAATGAGCAGTTCTTC. Translation: CASSPDRGSGSYNEQFF.

At least ten counts were recorded for this clone. The chain employs TRBV4-1 and TRBJ2-3; 8 nucleotides match TRBD1. This CDR3 comprises 17 residues. V gave up 2 bases and J gave up 5 bases; unmatched junction bases: 12. The germline V gene has CDR1 MGHRA and CDR2 YSYEKL. CDR3 DNA: TGCGCCAGCAGCCAACAAGACAGGGGAATAAGAGGAGATACGCAGTATTTT. Residues: CASSQQDRGIRGDTQYF.

The chain couples TRBV6-1 to TRBJ1-2; 11 positions agree with TRBD1. Looked up from germline, CDR1 is MNHNS and CDR2 is SASEGT. V lost 4 bases and J lost 8; bases outside the gene matches: 9. The CDR3 has 15 residues. As DNA, the CDR3 is TGTGCCAGCAGTGGCGGGCGGACAGGGGGCCGAGGCTACACCTTC. Amino acids: CASSGGRTGGRGYTF.

The V gene is TRBV10-2, the J gene TRBJ1-1; no clear D gene. Germline loops: CDR1 WSHSY, CDR2 SAAADI. CDR3 size: 14 residues. The V gene lost 4 bases and the J gene lost 0 bases, with 9 bases spanning the gap. CDR3 sequence: CASSALTMNTEAFF. Here the CDR3 DNA reads TGCGCCAGCAGTGCGTTGACCATGAACACTGAAGCTTTCTTT.

V gene TRBV27 combines with J gene TRBJ2-7; D possibly corresponds to TRBD2 (6 bases). Germline V lookup: CDR1 MNHEY, CDR2 SMNVEV (reference sequence). The CDR3 spans 16 residues. V lost 4 bases, J lost 0 bases, and 16 bases lay in between. CDR3 nucleotides: TGTGCCAGCAGTTCACCAGCGGCCGGGGGCTCCTACGAGCAGTACTTC. It specifies CASSSPAAGGSYEQYF.

V is TRBV28 and J is TRBJ2-1; 9 nucleotides line up with TRBD2. The CDR3 is 16 amino acids. The V gene's germline CDR1 is MDHEN and CDR2 SYDVKM. V dropped 3 bases and J dropped 4; count of bases not matched to a gene: 7. The CDR3 DNA reads TGTGCCAGCAGTTTTTGGCGGGAGGGCGTATACAATGAGCAGTTCTTC. Translation gives CASSFWREGVYNEQFF. Drawing the rest from reference TRBV28 and TRBJ2-1, the complete variable domain is DVKVTQSSRYLVKRTGEKVFLECVQDMDHENMFWYRQDPGLGLRLIYFSYDVKMKEKGDIPEGYSVSREKKERFSLILESASTNQTSMYLCASSFWREGVYNEQFFGPGTRLTVL.

This clone was picked up one time. The genes are TRBV5-4 and TRBJ2-1; 10 nucleotides line up with TRBD1. V trimming: 3 bases; J trimming: 2 bases; junction bases outside the gene matches: 2. CDR3 length: 15 amino acids. The germline V gene encodes CDR1 SGHNT and CDR2 YYREEE (reference sequence). DNA of the CDR3: TGTGCCAGCAGCTCCGGACAGGGGGCCTACAATGAGCAGTTCTTC. Translating it yields CASSSGQGAYNEQFF.

In this sample, this clone turned up once. The chain joins TRBV29-1 to TRBJ2-3; TRBD2 agrees at 9 bases. The ends lost 7 bases at V and 0 bases at J; junction bases unmatched: 8. Germline assignment: CDR1 SQVTM and CDR2 ANQGSEA. CDR3 length: 15 amino acids. This CDR3 reads CSALLAGGSTDTQYF. In nucleotides, the CDR3 is TGCAGCGCTCTACTGGCGGGAGGGAGCACAGATACGCAGTATTTT.